What follows are 28 T cell receptor beta chains derived from one specimen sequenced in a study of T cell changes during pregnancy in multiple sclerosis (dated by TCRdb to the late 2010s). Libraries came from the immunoSEQ multiplex PCR assay. TCRdb took over this immuneACCESS table, retaining in-frame rearrangements with V and J assigned. Such tables are incomplete; in checked studies, under half of the missing clones stem from an unresolved V gene, and the remainder is unexplained. Here the sample has around 80,000 clones; around 94% occur a single time. The top ten constitute 0.99% of the sample. The sequencing here drew on peripheral blood, taken in the second trimester of pregnancy. The source is a female donor in good health, enrolled as a control in a pregnancy study.

This chain uses TRBV19 with TRBJ2-7; 9 bases map to TRBD1. Germline V CDR1 and CDR2: LNHDA, SQIVND (reference sequence). CDR3 length: 13 amino acids. J gave up 7 bases and V 6 bases, and 7 bases lay outside the gene matches. The CDR3 nucleotides are TGTGCCAGTAGCCCCGGGACAGGGAGAGAGCAGTACTTC. Protein sequence: CASSPGTGREQYF.

The chain combines TRBV28 with TRBJ2-7; 10 bases fit TRBD1. This CDR3 is 14 amino acids long. With 6 bases clipped from V and 2 bases from J, the junction kept 4 bases outside the gene matches. CDR1 MDHEN and CDR2 SYDVKM come from the germline V gene. The CDR3, as DNA: TGTGCCAGCAGAACGACAGGGGGCCCCTACGAGCAGTACTTC. Its protein is CASRTTGGPYEQYF.

The V and J genes are TRBV13 and TRBJ2-4; a possible D gene is TRBD1 (6 bases). The CDR3 covers 18 residues. The germline gives CDR1 PRHDT, CDR2 FYEKMQ (reference sequence). Trimming removed 5 bases from V and 3 bases from J, with 23 bases in between. The CDR3 DNA is TGTGCCAGCAGCCCCGGGACCGAGGGGGTTTTAGACAAAAACATTCAGTACTTC. It encodes CASSPGTEGVLDKNIQYF.

V is TRBV7-7 and J is TRBJ2-2; 8 bases line up with TRBD2. This CDR3 is built from 15 residues. In germline, CDR1 is SSHAT, CDR2 FNYEAQ (reference sequence). V was clipped by 0 bases and J by 4 bases; unmatched bases: 1. The CDR3 sequence is CASSLAGTSTGELFF. The CDR3 DNA reads TGTGCCAGCAGCTTAGCCGGGACTAGCACCGGGGAGCTGTTTTTT.

The V call is TRBV28, the J call TRBJ1-2; possible D gene TRBD1, 6 bases. The CDR3 spans 14 residues. Germline-derived CDR1 and CDR2 are MDHEN and SYDVKM. Trimming pared 5 bases from V and 2 bases from J, leaving 12 bases between. CDR3 coding DNA: TGTGCCAGCAGTACACCGGGACACAACTATGGCTACACCTTC. This translates into CASSTPGHNYGYTF.

This sequence joins TRBV5-1 and TRBJ2-2; D not certain. CDR1 is SGHRS and CDR2 is YFSETQ in the germline V gene. Trimming took off 4 bases at V and 5 bases at J, with 9 bases between the two ends. This CDR3 has 13 amino acids. DNA for the CDR3: TGCGCCAGCAGCGTCGTCTTTACCGGGGAGCTGTTTTTT. It codes for CASSVVFTGELFF. Full variable domain (rest looked up from reference TRBV5-1 and TRBJ2-2): KAGVTQTPRYLIKTRGQQVTLSCSPISGHRSVSWYQQTPGQGLQFLFEYFSETQRNKGNFPGRFSGRQFSNSRSEMNVSTLELGDSALYLCASSVVFTGELFFGEGSRLTVL.

This rearrangement joins TRBV5-1 to TRBJ2-7; possibly TRBD1 for D (6 bases). CDR1 and CDR2 from the germline V gene are SGHRS and YFSETQ. Trimming cost V 2 bases and J 2 bases, with 8 bases left between them. This CDR3 is 13 amino acids long. The CDR3 DNA follows: TGCGCCAGCAGCTTCGGGACAACCTACGAGCAGTACTTC. Translating gives CASSFGTTYEQYF.

The chain employs TRBV28 and TRBJ2-6; TRBD2 is a possible D gene (6 bases). From germline, CDR1 is MDHEN and CDR2 SYDVKM. The CDR3 loop spans 17 amino acids. V was clipped by 2 bases and J by 5 bases, with 16 bases between them. The DNA of the CDR3 is TGTGCCAGCAGTTTAAGGGGCACTGGGGGGAGGGCCAACGTCCTGACTTTC. Protein product: CASSLRGTGGRANVLTF.

This clone appeared a few times. This sample includes further DNA sequences coding for the same CDR3. The chain uses TRBV28 and TRBJ1-5; D perhaps matches TRBD1 (5 bases). The V end lost 2 bases, the J end lost 1 base, and 6 bases lay between the germline ends. Germline V lookup: CDR1 MDHEN, CDR2 SYDVKM. The CDR3 sequence is 14 residues long. The CDR3 DNA is TGTGCCAGCAGTTTAGGGGGGAGCAATCAGCCCCAGCATTTT. Translating it yields CASSLGGSNQPQHF.

The V gene is TRBV7-6, the J gene TRBJ2-5; 14 bases fit TRBD2. The germline gives CDR1 SGHVS, CDR2 FNYEAQ. Trimming took 3 bases from V and 5 from J; bases not matched to a gene: 11. This CDR3 comprises 18 residues. Written as DNA, the CDR3 is TGTGCCAGCAGCTTGGGGACTAGCGGGAGTATTATATTGGAGACCCAGTACTTC. Protein sequence: CASSLGTSGSIILETQYF.

The CDR3 DNA reads as TGTGCCAGCAGCTTAGAGCAAAACACCGGGGAGCTGTTTTTT. Translated, it gives CASSLEQNTGELFF. The chain employs TRBV7-9 and TRBJ2-2; D remains unclear. V was pared by 1 base and J by 2 bases, with 5 bases between. Germline CDR1 is SEHNR and CDR2 is FQNEAQ (reference sequence). The CDR3 is 14 residues long.

The V and J genes are TRBV18 and TRBJ2-3; TRBD1 agrees at 9 bases. The CDR3 runs 16 residues. CDR1 and CDR2 (germline): KGHSH, LQKENI. Trimming removed 2 bases from V and 2 bases from J; junction bases left unmatched: 5. The CDR3 loop reads CASSPAQGASTDTQYF. The CDR3, as DNA: TGTGCCAGCTCACCAGCACAGGGGGCTTCCACAGATACGCAGTATTTT.

The V gene is TRBV18, the J gene TRBJ1-5, with 9 bases that match TRBD1. Trimming cost V 6 bases and J 10 bases; bases outside gene matches: 7. CDR1 is KGHSH, CDR2 LQKENI, per germline. The CDR3 has 13 residues. The CDR3: CASSERQGVPQHF. Written as DNA, the CDR3 is TGTGCCAGCTCGGAACGACAGGGGGTCCCCCAGCATTTT.

The rearrangement uses TRBV23-1 and TRBJ2-4; D gene unclear. TRBV23-1 is classed as an ORF, of uncertain function. V lost 6 bases and J lost 0, with 12 bases in between. The length of the CDR3 is 15 residues. CDR3 bases: TGCGCCAGCAGACATCACCCCTTAGCCAAAAACATTCAGTACTTC. Translation gives CASRHHPLAKNIQYF.

The CDR3 region has the DNA TGTGCCAGCAGTCTGACAGGGGGCTACGAGCAGTACTTC. Translation gives CASSLTGGYEQYF. The chain combines TRBV27 with TRBJ2-7, with 9 bases that match TRBD1. The CDR3 length is 13 residues. Germline loops: CDR1 MNHEY, CDR2 SMNVEV (reference sequence). V gave up 5 bases and J gave up 3 bases; unmatched junction bases: 2.

V and J are TRBV5-6 and TRBJ2-7, with 8 bases fitting TRBD1. The CDR3 consists of 15 residues. Germline loops: CDR1 SGHDT, CDR2 YYEEEE. V dropped 0 bases and J dropped 2; count of bases not matched to a gene: 4. CDR3 coding DNA: TGTGCCAGCAGCTTGGCGGACAGGGTTGCCTACGAGCAGTACTTC. Residues: CASSLADRVAYEQYF.

The gene calls are TRBV7-9 and TRBJ2-3; possibly TRBD2 for D (6 bases). Trimming took 3 bases from V and 2 from J, leaving 12 bases between them. The CDR3 consists of 15 residues. The V gene's germline CDR1 is SEHNR and CDR2 FQNEAQ (reference sequence). The CDR3 nucleotides read TGTGCCAGCAGCTTTGATTTAGCGGACACAGATACGCAGTATTTT. Translated: CASSFDLADTDTQYF.

The rearrangement joins TRBV19 to TRBJ1-2, with no clear D. V lost 5 bases, J lost 7 bases, and 14 bases lay in between. This CDR3 is built from 13 residues. The V gene's germline CDR1 is LNHDA and CDR2 SQIVND (reference sequence). The CDR3 nucleotides read TGTGCCAGTAGTGCGGGAAAAGGAGGTGGCTACACCTTC. It encodes CASSAGKGGGYTF.

This clone was counted a single time. The chain joins TRBV29-1 to TRBJ2-4, with D perhaps TRBD2 (5 bases). Trimming removed 7 bases at V and 0 bases at J, with 13 bases between. The germline V gene has CDR1 SQVTM and CDR2 ANQGSEA. The length of the CDR3 is 14 residues. DNA for the CDR3: TGCAGCGCCTCGGGGAGCCTAGCCAAAAACATTCAGTACTTC. Protein product: CSASGSLAKNIQYF.

This clone was observed a single time. The genes are TRBV27 and TRBJ2-5; 12 bases map to TRBD2. The CDR3 extends over 16 amino acids. The trim removed 4 bases at V and 5 bases at J, leaving 8 bases unmatched. Germline values: CDR1 MNHEY, CDR2 SMNVEV (reference sequence). DNA for the CDR3: TGTGCCAGCAGTTCAAGGACTAGCGGGACAGGGGAGACCCAGTACTTC. Encoded protein: CASSSRTSGTGETQYF.

The rearrangement links TRBV6-6 to TRBJ2-1, with 7 bases fitting TRBD2. Germline assignment: CDR1 MNHNY and CDR2 SVGAGI (reference sequence). The CDR3 sequence is 14 residues long. V was pared by 3 bases and J by 7 bases, with 6 bases of the junction left unmatched. The CDR3 reads CASSYTGTMNEQFF. In nucleotides, the CDR3 is TGTGCCAGCAGTTATACCGGGACTATGAATGAGCAGTTCTTC.

The chain combines TRBV29-1 with TRBJ2-2; the match to TRBD2 covers 7 bases. CDR1 and CDR2 from the germline V gene are SQVTM and ANQGSEA. Trimming took 3 bases from V and 5 from J; bases not matched to a gene: 3. CDR3 length: 13 residues. In nucleotides, the CDR3 is TGCAGCGTTGAGGGGGGGAGAACCGGGGAGCTGTTTTTT. Amino acids: CSVEGGRTGELFF.

J is TRBJ1-3 and V is TRBV7-2, with D uncertain. V was trimmed by 5 bases and J by 0 bases, leaving 11 bases between them. Germline values: CDR1 SGHTA, CDR2 FQGNSA. The CDR3 contains 15 residues. The DNA for the CDR3 is TGTGCCAGCAGCCAAGCCCCGAGCTCTGGAAACACCATATATTTT. This gives the protein CASSQAPSSGNTIYF.

CDR3 loop: CAAFGLSGYTF. DNA for the CDR3: TGTGCGGCATTCGGGTTGTCTGGCTACACCTTC. The V call is TRBV28, the J call TRBJ1-2; D gene ambiguous. Germline V gene data show CDR1 as MDHEN and CDR2 as SYDVKM. CDR3 length: 11 residues.

The chain employs TRBV19 and TRBJ2-7; 8 bases agree with TRBD2. The CDR3 is made up of 15 amino acids. The germline V gene has CDR1 LNHDA and CDR2 SQIVND (reference sequence). Unmatched junction bases numbered 3, after V lost 1 base and J lost 1 base. The CDR3 reads CASSIGRGASYEQYF. CDR3 in DNA: TGTGCCAGTAGTATAGGGCGGGGGGCTTCCTACGAGCAGTACTTC.

The genes are TRBV5-1 and TRBJ2-7, with 8 bases matching TRBD1. Trimming removed 0 bases from V and 3 bases from J; junction bases left unmatched: 2. Germline V gene lookup returns CDR1 SGHRS and CDR2 YFSETQ. CDR3 length: 14 residues. Here the CDR3 reads CASSLEGQDYEQYF. CDR3 DNA sequence: TGCGCCAGCAGCTTGGAGGGACAGGACTACGAGCAGTACTTC.

CDR3 nucleotide sequence: TGTGCCAGCAGTTTAGTCCCCAGCTCCTACAATGAGCAGTTCTTC. This sequence encodes CASSLVPSSYNEQFF. The V gene is TRBV28, the J gene TRBJ2-1; D gene unclear. V was shortened by 2 bases and J by 0 bases, with 8 bases between the two germline ends. CDR3 length: 15 amino acids. Per germline, CDR1 MDHEN and CDR2 SYDVKM.

The chain's CDR3 is CASSTTGFGYTF. Written as DNA, the CDR3 is TGTGCCAGCAGTACCACAGGGTTTGGCTACACCTTC. The rearrangement links TRBV27 to TRBJ1-2; possibly TRBD1 for D (6 bases). CDR1 and CDR2 from the germline V gene are MNHEY and SMNVEV (reference sequence). Deletions cut 5 bases from V and 7 bases from J, with 11 bases between. The CDR3 has 12 residues.